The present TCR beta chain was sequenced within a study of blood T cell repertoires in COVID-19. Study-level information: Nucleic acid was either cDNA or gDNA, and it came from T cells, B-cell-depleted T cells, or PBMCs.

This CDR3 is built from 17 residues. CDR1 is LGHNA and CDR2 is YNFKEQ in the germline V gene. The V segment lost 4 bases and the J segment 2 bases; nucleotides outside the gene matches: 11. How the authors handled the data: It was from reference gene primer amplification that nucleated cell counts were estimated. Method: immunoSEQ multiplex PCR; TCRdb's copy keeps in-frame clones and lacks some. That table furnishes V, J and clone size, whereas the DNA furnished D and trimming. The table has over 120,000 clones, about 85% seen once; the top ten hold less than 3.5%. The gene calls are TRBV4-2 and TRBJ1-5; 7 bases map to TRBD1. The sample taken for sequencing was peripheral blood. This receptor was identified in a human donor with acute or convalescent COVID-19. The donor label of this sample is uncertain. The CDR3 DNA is TGTGCCAGCAGCCCTGAGGAGGGGGCCTTGGGCAATCAGCCCCAGCATTTT. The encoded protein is CASSPEEGALGNQPQHF.